This entry lists 3 T cell receptor delta chains sequenced from one sample in a study of delta chains in infants with herpesvirus infections. Reverse transcription of PBMC RNA used primers specific for the gamma and delta chains. TCRdb reanalysed the RT-PCR reads via CATT. The sample yields 600 to 700 delta-chain clones, about 54% seen once. Sequencing was performed on peripheral blood, taken at time point 4 of longitudinal follow-up. These receptors originate from a human donor who was a Ugandan infant, either HIV-exposed or HIV-unexposed (not recorded which).

This clone has just a few counts. A much larger clone differs by one base, so this may be a read error. The CDR3 region is CACDNRTGGYATDKLIF. Here the CDR3 DNA reads TGTGCCTGTGACAACCGTACTGGGGGATACGCTACCGATAAACTCATCTTT. V is TRDV2 and J is TRDJ1; TRDD3 matches at 13 bases. CDR3 length: 17 residues. Germline V gives CDR1 GEAIGNYY, CDR2 EKD. The J segment lost 2 bases and the V segment lost 2 bases, leaving 7 bases of the junction unmatched.

Concerning this clone: This likely came from a read error, as a far larger clone is one base away. At the DNA level, this CDR3 is encoded by other sequences in the same sample as well. The chain links TRDV1 to TRDJ2; possibly TRDD2 or TRDD3 for D (5 bases each). Per germline, CDR1 TSWWSYY and CDR2 QGS. V was pared by 5 bases and J by 6 bases, with 28 bases between. The CDR3 length is 19 residues. The chain's CDR3 is CALGSPFGGVLEWAAQLFF. DNA of the CDR3: TGTGCTCTTGGGTCCCCCTTCGGGGGCGTGCTGGAATGGGCAGCACAACTCTTCTTT.

Comments on this clone: A far larger clone differs by one base, so this is likely a read error. The chain links TRDV1 to TRDJ1; D is possibly TRDD3 (6 bases). Deletions cut 2 bases from V and 2 bases from J, with 24 bases between. The germline CDR1 and CDR2 sequences are TSWWSYY and QGS. The CDR3 contains 19 residues. Here the CDR3 reads CALGEFSPVYWVETDKLIF. The CDR3 DNA is TGTGCTCTTGGGGAATTTAGCCCCGTTTACTGGGTAGAAACCGATAAACTCATCTTT.